This entry describes one TCR beta chain. What it binds is unknown. TCRdb called the 5' RACE reads again in MiXCR, with one record for every CDR3 protein. The profile shows some 1,700,000 distinct CDR3 sequences, around 33% of them singletons. The sample originates from a study of identical twins. Study findings and constraints: Researchers reported excess low generation probability among twin-shared out-of-frame alpha sequences. Researchers caution that invariant MAIT and iNKT cells could partly confound zero-insertion analyses.

The sample comprised cord blood. This receptor was taken from a newborn girl in good health.

The CDR3 spells CASSPSGQDETQYF. For the CDR3, the DNA is TGTGCCAGCAGCCCTTCGGGACAGGATGAGACCCAGTACTTC. The chain uses TRBV3-1 and TRBJ2-5; 8 bases line up with TRBD1. Trimming took 4 bases from V and 5 from J; bases not matched to a gene: 6. The CDR3 covers 14 residues. Germline V gives CDR1 LGHDT, CDR2 YNNKEL (reference sequence).